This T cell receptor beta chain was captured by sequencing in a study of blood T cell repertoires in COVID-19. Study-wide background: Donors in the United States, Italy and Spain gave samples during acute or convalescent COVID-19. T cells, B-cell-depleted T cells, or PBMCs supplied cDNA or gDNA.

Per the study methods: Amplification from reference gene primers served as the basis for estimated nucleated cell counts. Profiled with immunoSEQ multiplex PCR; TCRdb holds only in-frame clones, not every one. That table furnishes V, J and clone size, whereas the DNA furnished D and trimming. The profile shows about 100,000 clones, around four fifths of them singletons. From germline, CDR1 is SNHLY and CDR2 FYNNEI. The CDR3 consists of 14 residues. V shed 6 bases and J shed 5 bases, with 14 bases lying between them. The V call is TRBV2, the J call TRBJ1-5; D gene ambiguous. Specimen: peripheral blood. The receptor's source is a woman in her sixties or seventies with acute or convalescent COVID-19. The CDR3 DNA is TGTGCCAGCAGGACGACATATGGTGATCAGCCCCAGCATTTT. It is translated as CASRTTYGDQPQHF.